These 30 T cell receptor beta chains were sequenced from one sample in a study of Tregs in tolerant kidney transplant recipients. Measured with immunoSEQ multiplex PCR; TCRdb has only the in-frame clones, and not every one. The table has approximately 66,000 clones, roughly 85% seen once. The sample consisted of Tregs from blood, taken before the transplant. The receptors stem from a human donor who received a combined kidney and bone marrow transplant.

The genes are TRBV25-1 and TRBJ2-1; no firm D call. Germline CDR1 MGHDK, CDR2 SYGVNS. The CDR3 extends over 11 amino acids. Deletions cut 4 bases from V and 9 bases from J, with 7 bases between. The CDR3 loop is CASSGMTEQFF. The CDR3, as DNA: TGTGCCAGCAGTGGGATGACTGAGCAGTTCTTC.

The chain couples TRBV21-1 to TRBJ1-3. TRBV21-1 is reported as a pseudogene. This CDR3 spans 12 amino acids. CDR3 coding DNA: TGTGCCCCCGCCGGGAGGGGAAACACCATATATTTT. It translates to CAPAGRGNTIYF.

DNA for the CDR3: TGTGCCAGCAGTAAGGGACTAGCGGGCCTAACGCAGTATTTT. Translation gives CASSKGLAGLTQYF. The chain carries TRBV6-6 and TRBJ2-3, with 12 positions matching TRBD2. The J segment lost 9 bases and the V segment lost 5 bases, leaving 6 bases of the junction unmatched. The CDR3 is made up of 14 amino acids. The germline gives CDR1 MNHNY, CDR2 SVGAGI (reference sequence).

The rearrangement joins TRBV6-1 to TRBJ2-1, with a weak D call TRBD2 (6 bases). Germline loops: CDR1 MNHNS, CDR2 SASEGT. This CDR3 spans 14 amino acids. V shed 2 bases and J shed 5 bases, with 10 bases lying between them. This CDR3 reads CASSERAGNNEQFF. CDR3 DNA: TGTGCCAGCAGTGAAAGGGCGGGGAACAATGAGCAGTTCTTC.

V and J are TRBV6-6 and TRBJ2-5, with a weak D call TRBD1 (5 bases). The CDR3 has 15 amino acids. The ends were cut back, 2 bases at V and 1 base at J, with 11 bases in the middle. Germline values: CDR1 MNHNY, CDR2 SVGAGI (reference sequence). CDR3 DNA sequence: TGTGCCAGCAGTTACACCATTGACAGCCAAGAGACCCAGTACTTC. This sequence encodes CASSYTIDSQETQYF.

As DNA, the CDR3 is TGTGCCAGTCAGGGTTGGCAGGGGAACGAAAAACTGTTTTTT. It yields the protein CASQGWQGNEKLFF. The chain combines TRBV2 with TRBJ1-4, with D perhaps matching TRBD1 (6 bases). This CDR3 region has 14 residues. Between the trimmed V and J ends, which lost 9 bases and 8 bases, there was a span of 19 bases. Germline CDR1 is SNHLY and CDR2 is FYNNEI.

This chain connects TRBV6-5 to TRBJ2-7, with D perhaps matching TRBD1 (6 bases). With 5 bases removed from V and 3 bases from J, the gap between germline ends came to 14 bases. Germline V lookup: CDR1 MNHEY, CDR2 SVGAGI. The CDR3 totals 14 residues. The CDR3 sequence: CASSQQGTGYEQYF. Written as DNA, the CDR3 is TGTGCCAGCAGTCAACAGGGAACGGGCTACGAGCAGTACTTC.

The chain is built from TRBV6-5 and TRBJ2-5, with 8 bases fitting TRBD1. The J segment lost 5 bases and the V segment lost 4 bases, leaving 6 bases of the junction unmatched. This CDR3 contains 14 residues. The germline CDR1 and CDR2 sequences are MNHEY and SVGAGI. CDR3 region: CASSSDRGGETQYF. The CDR3 DNA follows: TGTGCCAGCAGTTCTGACAGGGGTGGCGAGACCCAGTACTTC.

This clone was observed a few times. The chain carries TRBV6-5 and TRBJ2-1; D is unclear. The germline gives CDR1 MNHEY, CDR2 SVGAGI. V lost 6 bases, J lost 4 bases, and 7 bases lay in between. CDR3 size: 12 residues. The CDR3 DNA reads TGTGCCAGCAGCCAGTCATACAATGAGCAGTTCTTC. Residues: CASSQSYNEQFF.

Concerning this clone itself: This specimen includes other DNA sequences encoding the same CDR3. The DNA for the CDR3 is TGTGCCAGTAGTATCGGGGGGACTAGCGGGTGGGATGAGCAGTTCTTC. Its protein is CASSIGGTSGWDEQFF. The chain links TRBV19 to TRBJ2-1; 12 bases agree with TRBD2. The germline V gene encodes CDR1 LNHDA and CDR2 SQIVND (reference sequence). This CDR3 is built from 16 residues. The junction had 8 bases not matched to a gene; V was cut back by 3 bases and J by 8 bases.

The V and J genes are TRBV9 and TRBJ2-1, with D possibly being TRBD1 (7 bases). V lost 4 bases and J lost 5, with 16 bases in between. CDR1 is SGDLS and CDR2 is YYNGEE in the germline V gene. The CDR3 sequence is 15 residues long. CDR3 sequence: CASSPHDREDNEQFF. The CDR3 DNA reads TGTGCCAGCAGCCCACATGACAGGGAGGACAATGAGCAGTTCTTC.

This chain uses TRBV6-5 with TRBJ1-2; 10 positions agree with TRBD1. The CDR3 contains 15 residues. The germline gives CDR1 MNHEY, CDR2 SVGAGI. Trimming took 4 bases from V and 4 from J; bases not matched to a gene: 6. The CDR3 is CASSSQTGGLYGYTF. The DNA of the CDR3 is TGTGCCAGCAGTTCCCAGACAGGGGGCCTCTATGGCTACACCTTC.

The chain employs TRBV15 and TRBJ2-7; D is perhaps TRBD2 (6 bases). Per the germline V gene, CDR1 is LNHNV and CDR2 is YYDKDF (reference sequence). The ends were cut back, 0 bases at V and 4 bases at J, with 16 bases in the middle. This CDR3 has 16 amino acids. DNA for the CDR3: TGTGCCACCAGCAGAGACCGGAGAGGAGGACTATACGAGCAGTACTTC. Protein: CATSRDRRGGLYEQYF.

This chain connects TRBV2 to TRBJ1-5, with 7 bases lining up with TRBD1. CDR1 SNHLY and CDR2 FYNNEI come from the germline V gene. The CDR3 consists of 14 residues. The trim removed 5 bases at V and 5 bases at J, leaving 6 bases unmatched. DNA of the CDR3: TGTGCCAGCAGTACCGAGACAGGGTATCAGCCCCAGCATTTT. The encoded protein is CASSTETGYQPQHF.

This clone showed up just a few times. The V call is TRBV11-2, the J call TRBJ1-2; TRBD1 might be the D (5 bases). V dropped 1 base and J dropped 4 bases, with 7 bases sitting between them. Germline-derived CDR1 and CDR2 are SGHAT and FQNNGV. The length of the CDR3 is 13 residues. The CDR3 coding sequence is TGTGCCAGCAGCTTAGTGGGGGGCTATGGCTACACCTTC. Translated: CASSLVGGYGYTF.

The V and J genes are TRBV11-2 and TRBJ2-7; weak D call: TRBD2 (6 bases). This CDR3 has 14 residues. V shed 5 bases and J shed 4 bases, with 15 bases lying between them. Germline V gives CDR1 SGHAT, CDR2 FQNNGV. CDR3 loop: CASSLGTFGYEQYF. CDR3 coding DNA: TGTGCCAGCAGCCTCGGGACTTTCGGGTACGAGCAGTACTTC.

This clone has a single count. The chain recombines TRBV2 with TRBJ1-6, with a tentative D call TRBD1 (5 bases). Between the trimmed V and J ends, which lost 6 bases and 10 bases, there was a span of 10 bases. CDR3 length equals 12 residues. The germline gives CDR1 SNHLY, CDR2 FYNNEI. CDR3 coding DNA: TGTGCCAGCAGACAGGTGAAATCACCCCTCCACTTT. Its translation is CASRQVKSPLHF.

This chain joins TRBV6-6 and TRBJ2-3; D is unresolved. Germline V gene data show CDR1 as MNHNY and CDR2 as SVGAGI (reference sequence). V lost 1 base and J lost 2, with 10 bases in between. The CDR3 is 15 amino acids. Here the CDR3 DNA reads TGTGCCAGCAGTTACTTTGGTCAATTCACAGATACGCAGTATTTT. The encoded protein is CASSYFGQFTDTQYF.

The J gene is TRBJ2-7, the V gene TRBV20-1; D gene unclear. CDR1 is DFQATT, CDR2 SNEGSKA, per germline (reference sequence). The CDR3 spans 11 residues. DNA for the CDR3: TGCAGCCTACGGGCTTGGGACGAGCAGTACTTC. Residues: CSLRAWDEQYF.

This sequence joins TRBV19 and TRBJ1-3, with a possible D match to TRBD1 (5 bases). V was trimmed by 7 bases and J by 1 base, leaving 17 bases between them. This CDR3 is 16 amino acids long. CDR1 is LNHDA and CDR2 is SQIVND in the germline V gene (reference sequence). Here the CDR3 reads CASTLGLRTSGNTIYF. Written as DNA, the CDR3 is TGTGCCAGTACCCTAGGACTGCGGACATCTGGAAACACCATATATTTT. The variable domain in full, completed from reference TRBV19 and TRBJ1-3, reads DGGITQSPKYLFRKEGQNVTLSCEQNLNHDAMYWYRQDPGQGLRLIYYSQIVNDFQKGDIAEGYSVSREKKESFPLTVTSAQKNPTAFYLCASTLGLRTSGNTIYFGEGSWLTVV.

The chain employs TRBV19 and TRBJ1-5, with D uncertain. Germline loops: CDR1 LNHDA, CDR2 SQIVND (reference sequence). This CDR3 region has 17 residues. Trimming took 7 bases from V and 0 from J, leaving 19 bases between them. The CDR3 bases are TGTGCCAGTATGATCCAGGCGTTGGGATATAGCAATCAGCCCCAGCATTTT. This sequence encodes CASMIQALGYSNQPQHF.

The chain carries TRBV5-1 and TRBJ2-3; TRBD2 matches 7 bases. This CDR3 is built from 16 residues. Per germline, CDR1 SGHRS and CDR2 YFSETQ. With V trimmed by 0 bases and J by 3 bases, 7 bases remained unmatched. CDR3: CASSLVGREGTDTQYF. CDR3 coding DNA: TGCGCCAGCAGCTTGGTCGGCAGGGAGGGGACAGATACGCAGTATTTT.

This clone was seen once. The gene calls are TRBV6-6 and TRBJ1-5; a possible D gene is TRBD1 (5 bases). The germline gives CDR1 MNHNY, CDR2 SVGAGI (reference sequence). The CDR3 covers 15 residues. V dropped 6 bases and J dropped 2 bases, with 14 bases sitting between them. In DNA, the CDR3 is TGTGCCAGCAGGCCGCAGGGTTTTGGCAATCAGCCCCAGCATTTT. Translating it yields CASRPQGFGNQPQHF.

The chain uses TRBV27 and TRBJ2-7; TRBD2 matches 7 bases. Unmatched junction bases numbered 10, after V lost 5 bases and J lost 0 bases. The length of the CDR3 is 16 residues. CDR1 is MNHEY and CDR2 is SMNVEV in the germline V gene (reference sequence). CDR3 nucleotides: TGTGCCAGCAGTCAGCTGGGGAGGGGAGTCTCCTACGAGCAGTACTTC. Translation gives CASSQLGRGVSYEQYF.

V gene TRBV19 combines with J gene TRBJ1-4; perhaps TRBD1 as D (6 bases). Germline values: CDR1 LNHDA, CDR2 SQIVND (reference sequence). This CDR3 contains 17 residues. Trimming took 3 bases from V and 8 from J, leaving 22 bases between them. CDR3 coding DNA: TGTGCCAGTAGTATTCCCCGAACCAACAGGGATCAGGAAAAACTGTTTTTT. Translating it yields CASSIPRTNRDQEKLFF.

The gene calls are TRBV11-2 and TRBJ1-1; D is perhaps TRBD1 (6 bases). Trimming removed 8 bases from V and 5 bases from J, with 24 bases in between. The CDR3 has 16 amino acids. Germline values: CDR1 SGHAT, CDR2 FQNNGV. CDR3 loop: CASEERTLDRLTEAFF. In nucleotides, the CDR3 is TGTGCCAGCGAGGAGAGGACGTTGGACAGACTAACTGAAGCTTTCTTT.

This sequence joins TRBV2 and TRBJ1-1; no clear D gene. This CDR3 has 14 residues. V was clipped by 9 bases and J by 4 bases, with 18 bases between them. Germline lookup yields CDR1 SNHLY and CDR2 FYNNEI. The CDR3 sequence is CARLQRGVLTEAFF. The CDR3 DNA reads as TGTGCCAGGTTACAGCGGGGTGTCCTCACTGAAGCTTTCTTT.

V is TRBV6-5 and J is TRBJ1-6; D unclear. In germline, CDR1 is MNHEY, CDR2 SVGAGI. The CDR3 has 15 amino acids. Trimming took off 6 bases at V and 7 bases at J, with 16 bases between the two ends. CDR3 amino acids: CASSLGAQWNSPLHF. DNA of the CDR3: TGTGCCAGCAGCCTGGGCGCCCAGTGGAATTCACCCCTCCACTTT.

This chain joins TRBV2 and TRBJ1-5; D is unresolved. Trimming removed 4 bases from V and 6 bases from J, with 25 bases in between. Germline values: CDR1 SNHLY, CDR2 FYNNEI. CDR3 size: 18 residues. The CDR3 is CASSGSVFGVLVSQPQHF. CDR3 DNA sequence: TGTGCCAGCAGTGGGTCCGTTTTCGGGGTGCTGGTCAGTCAGCCCCAGCATTTT.

Comment on this clone: This sample also contains other DNA sequences that code for the same CDR3. The chain couples TRBV19 to TRBJ1-2; D unclear. The germline V gene has CDR1 LNHDA and CDR2 SQIVND (reference sequence). This CDR3 contains 12 residues. V lost 3 bases and J 4 bases, leaving 6 bases between the germline ends. The CDR3 sequence: CASSIGPYGYTF. CDR3 DNA: TGTGCCAGTAGTATTGGACCCTATGGCTACACCTTC.